This entry lists 16 T cell receptor beta chains sequenced from one sample in a study of CD8 T cells in Susac syndrome. RNA in amounts of about 0.5 to 1 ug was reverse transcribed with random hexamers. Each CDR3 protein is one row after TCRdb ran MiXCR on the immunoSEQ multiplex PCR reads. The sample lists approximately 100,000 distinct CDR3 sequences; about nine tenths were seen once. Sequences were obtained from CD4+ T cells from PBMCs. These receptors were taken from a human donor in good health.

The V call is TRBV3-1, the J call TRBJ1-2, with D unclear. V gave up 3 bases and J gave up 2 bases, with 10 bases separating them. Germline lookup yields CDR1 LGHDT and CDR2 YNNKEL (reference sequence). The CDR3 consists of 14 residues. CDR3 in DNA: TGTGCCAGCAGCCATTCTGGAACCAACTATGGCTACACCTTC. It translates to CASSHSGTNYGYTF.

The chain couples TRBV29-1 to TRBJ1-2, with unresolved D. Germline CDR1 reads SQVTM; CDR2 reads ANQGSEA. V was shortened by 6 bases and J by 6 bases, with 11 bases between the two germline ends. The length of the CDR3 is 11 residues. The CDR3 DNA reads TGCAGCGTCGCGACGGGAGATGGCTACACCTTC. Translation gives CSVATGDGYTF.

The J gene is TRBJ2-2, the V gene TRBV4-2, with D possibly being TRBD1 (5 bases). V lost 0 bases and J lost 2, with 13 bases in between. The germline gives CDR1 LGHNA, CDR2 YNFKEQ. This CDR3 spans 17 amino acids. The CDR3 loop reads CASSQDLSRANTGELFF. CDR3 bases: TGTGCCAGCAGCCAAGATCTTAGCAGGGCAAACACCGGGGAGCTGTTTTTT.

The chain's CDR3 is CASSPTGQGYEQYF. For the CDR3, the DNA is TGTGCCAGCAGCCCAACGGGGCAGGGATACGAGCAGTACTTC. V and J are TRBV11-2 and TRBJ2-7, with D perhaps given as TRBD1 or TRBD2 (5 bases each). The CDR3 runs 14 residues. Germline V gene sequence: CDR1 SGHAT, CDR2 FQNNGV. Trimming pared 5 bases from V and 4 bases from J, leaving 15 bases between.

The chain joins TRBV20-1 to TRBJ2-7, with TRBD2 matching 14 bases. With 3 bases clipped from V and 1 base from J, the junction kept 14 bases outside the gene matches. The CDR3 is 19 residues long. Per germline, CDR1 DFQATT and CDR2 SNEGSKA (reference sequence). CDR3 sequence (DNA): TGCAGTGCTAGTCCGCCTGCCGGGACTAGCGGGAGTACGTCCTACGAGCAGTACTTC. Translating gives CSASPPAGTSGSTSYEQYF.

V usage is TRBV7-2 and J usage is TRBJ2-3, with 8 bases fitting TRBD2. Per the germline V gene, CDR1 is SGHTA and CDR2 is FQGNSA. V lost 5 bases, J lost 4 bases, and 8 bases stayed unmatched. This CDR3 region has 15 residues. CDR3 DNA: TGTGCCAGCAGCCGCGGGGGGAGGGACGCAGATACGCAGTATTTT. It translates to CASSRGGRDADTQYF.

This rearrangement joins TRBV20-1 to TRBJ2-1; either TRBD1 or TRBD2 may fit D (5 bases each). CDR3 length: 14 residues. With 2 bases removed from V and 8 bases from J, the gap between germline ends came to 16 bases. Germline V CDR1 and CDR2: DFQATT, SNEGSKA (reference sequence). The chain's CDR3 is CSARPTRGVYEQFF. DNA of the CDR3: TGCAGTGCTAGACCCACCCGAGGGGTCTATGAGCAGTTCTTC.

The rearrangement joins TRBV6-5 to TRBJ1-2; 7 bases are a match to TRBD1. CDR1 and CDR2 from the germline V gene are MNHEY and SVGAGI. Unmatched junction bases numbered 11, after V lost 5 bases and J lost 8 bases. CDR3 length: 14 amino acids. The CDR3 sequence is CASSLGQVARGYTF. As DNA, the CDR3 is TGTGCCAGCAGTCTTGGACAGGTGGCCCGGGGCTACACCTTC.

V usage is TRBV19 and J usage is TRBJ2-2; D perhaps matches TRBD1 (6 bases). Trimming took 4 bases from V and 4 from J, leaving 13 bases between them. Germline loops: CDR1 LNHDA, CDR2 SQIVND (reference sequence). The CDR3 runs 15 residues. The CDR3 DNA reads as TGTGCCAGTAGTACAGGTCAGGGGTCCACCGGGGAGCTGTTTTTT. It translates to CASSTGQGSTGELFF.

This chain links TRBV4-1 with TRBJ1-4; D gene unclear. CDR3 size: 15 residues. Per the germline V gene, CDR1 is MGHRA and CDR2 is YSYEKL. The ends were cut back, 5 bases at V and 6 bases at J, with 16 bases in the middle. The CDR3 bases are TGCGCCAGCAGCTTGGATGATGGAGGAGATGAAAAACTGTTTTTT. Translated: CASSLDDGGDEKLFF.

V and J are TRBV20-1 and TRBJ2-7; D ambiguous. Germline values: CDR1 DFQATT, CDR2 SNEGSKA (reference sequence). The V end lost 0 bases, the J end lost 5 bases, and 8 bases lay between the germline ends. The CDR3 spans 12 residues. This chain's CDR3 is CSARDGPDEQYF. For the CDR3, the DNA is TGCAGTGCTAGAGATGGACCGGACGAGCAGTACTTC.

V gene TRBV12-3 or TRBV12-4 combines with J gene TRBJ2-1; D possibly corresponds to TRBD2 (5 bases). Trimming cost V 5 bases and J 9 bases, with 17 bases left between them. CDR3 length equals 14 residues. CDR3 protein: CASSRNRPAGEQFF. The CDR3, as DNA: TGTGCCAGCAGTCGCAACCGGCCGGCGGGTGAGCAGTTCTTC.

J is TRBJ2-5 and V is TRBV5-1; D assignment may be TRBD1 or TRBD2 (6 bases each). CDR3 length equals 16 residues. The germline V gene encodes CDR1 SGHRS and CDR2 YFSETQ. V lost 0 bases and J lost 5, with 17 bases in between. The CDR3 reads CASSLAVGGRRETQYF. The CDR3 coding sequence is TGCGCCAGCAGCTTGGCCGTTGGGGGGCGTCGGGAGACCCAGTACTTC.

The genes are TRBV29-1 and TRBJ1-6; a possible D gene is TRBD1 (6 bases). CDR1 and CDR2 (germline): SQVTM, ANQGSEA. Trimming left V 6 bases short and J 5 bases short, with 11 bases between. This CDR3 has 13 residues. The CDR3 DNA follows: TGCAGCGTACAGGGCCCTGATAATTCACCCCTCCACTTT. Translating it yields CSVQGPDNSPLHF.

In this sample, this clonotype turned up a few times. The chain uses TRBV9 and TRBJ1-1; D gene ambiguous. Trimming took off 2 bases at V and 0 bases at J, with 8 bases between the two ends. The CDR3 has 14 residues. Germline values: CDR1 SGDLS, CDR2 YYNGEE. CDR3 sequence reads: CASSVGGMNTEAFF. DNA for the CDR3: TGTGCCAGCAGCGTTGGCGGGATGAACACTGAAGCTTTCTTT.

The chain has TRBV20-1 and TRBJ2-7; 15 nucleotides align to TRBD2. The CDR3 spans 14 residues. J was trimmed by 3 bases and V by 3 bases; bases with no gene match: 0. CDR1 and CDR2 from the germline V gene are DFQATT and SNEGSKA (reference sequence). The CDR3 nucleotides read TGCAGTGCTAGGGGACTAGCGGGAGGCTACGAGCAGTACTTC. As protein: CSARGLAGGYEQYF.